Listed below are T cell receptor beta chains from one sample, sequenced in a study of T cells in Graves' hyperthyroidism and ophthalmopathy. TCRdb re-called the multiplex PCR reads with MiXCR, one entry per CDR3 protein. Among 450,000 to 700,000 distinct CDR3 sequences, roughly 46% were seen once, and the ten largest hold about 7.8%. The sequenced material came from peripheral blood or thyroid tissue (not recorded which). These receptors originate from a woman younger than 30 with Graves' hyperthyroidism. The CDR3 runs from the conserved cysteine through the conserved F or W. The D gene is left open where the match is weak. A row's size may be missing; if present it is once, few, many or a size class.

abundance: .; d_gene: .; j_gene: TRBJ1-2; v_gene: TRBV7-9; CDR3nt: TGTGCCAGCAGCTTAACAGGGACCGGGGACAACTATGGCTACACCTTC; CDR3aa: CASSLTGTGDNYGYTF
abundance: .; d_gene: TRBD2; j_gene: TRBJ2-2; v_gene: TRBV7-2; CDR3nt: TGTGCCAGCAGCCCAGGGGTAGCGGGAGGGCTCAAGGGGGAGCTGTTTTTT; CDR3aa: CASSPGVAGGLKGELFF
abundance: few; d_gene: TRBD1; j_gene: TRBJ1-1; v_gene: TRBV6-2/TRBV6-3; CDR3nt: TGTGCCAGCAGTTACTCCCAGGGGGTCCAAAACACTGAAGCTTTCTTT; CDR3aa: CASSYSQGVQNTEAFF
abundance: .; d_gene: TRBD1; j_gene: TRBJ1-4; v_gene: TRBV7-2; CDR3nt: TGTGCCAGCAGCCCCACAGGGGTCCGCTTTTTT; CDR3aa: CASSPTGVRFF
abundance: many; d_gene: .; j_gene: TRBJ1-2; v_gene: TRBV15; CDR3nt: TGTGCCACCAGCAGAGAAAGGAAGGATTATGGCTACACCTTC; CDR3aa: CATSRERKDYGYTF
abundance: .; d_gene: .; j_gene: TRBJ1-1; v_gene: TRBV7-3; CDR3nt: TGCGCCAGCAGCCAAGATGCGGAGAACACTGAAGCTTTCTTT; CDR3aa: CASSQDAENTEAFF
abundance: many; d_gene: .; j_gene: TRBJ1-1; v_gene: TRBV4-1; CDR3nt: TGCGCCAGCAGCCCCCGGGCCCCGAGGACTGAAGCTTTCTTT; CDR3aa: CASSPRAPRTEAFF
abundance: .; d_gene: .; j_gene: TRBJ1-5; v_gene: TRBV15; CDR3nt: TGTGCCACCAGCAGAGATTTGGGGTCGGATAGCAATCAGCCCCAGCATTTT; CDR3aa: CATSRDLGSDSNQPQHF
abundance: .; d_gene: TRBD2; j_gene: TRBJ2-7; v_gene: TRBV10-3; CDR3nt: TGTGCCAGCAGTTCAGGGACTAGGGCCTACGAGCAGTACTTC; CDR3aa: CASSSGTRAYEQYF
abundance: .; d_gene: TRBD2; j_gene: TRBJ2-1; v_gene: TRBV10-3; CDR3nt: TGTGCCATCAGAAGACTAGCGGGAACGTATGAGCAGTTCTTC; CDR3aa: CAIRRLAGTYEQFF
abundance: .; d_gene: .; j_gene: TRBJ2-3; v_gene: TRBV4-1; CDR3nt: TGCGCCAGCAGCCAAGATGAGCGGAGCACAGATACGCAGTATTTT; CDR3aa: CASSQDERSTDTQYF
abundance: few; d_gene: .; j_gene: TRBJ2-2; v_gene: TRBV6-5; CDR3nt: TGTGCCAGCAGTGCTTACAGGGATACCGGGGAGCTGTTTTTT; CDR3aa: CASSAYRDTGELFF
abundance: .; d_gene: TRBD2; j_gene: TRBJ2-7; v_gene: TRBV29-1; CDR3nt: TGCAGTTATCTAGCGGGAGGTAACGAGCAGTACTTC; CDR3aa: CSYLAGGNEQYF
abundance: once; d_gene: .; j_gene: TRBJ2-5; v_gene: TRBV10-2; CDR3nt: TGCGCCAGCAGTGTGCCGCCGACTGCTACGGTAACCCAGTACTTC; CDR3aa: CASSVPPTATVTQYF